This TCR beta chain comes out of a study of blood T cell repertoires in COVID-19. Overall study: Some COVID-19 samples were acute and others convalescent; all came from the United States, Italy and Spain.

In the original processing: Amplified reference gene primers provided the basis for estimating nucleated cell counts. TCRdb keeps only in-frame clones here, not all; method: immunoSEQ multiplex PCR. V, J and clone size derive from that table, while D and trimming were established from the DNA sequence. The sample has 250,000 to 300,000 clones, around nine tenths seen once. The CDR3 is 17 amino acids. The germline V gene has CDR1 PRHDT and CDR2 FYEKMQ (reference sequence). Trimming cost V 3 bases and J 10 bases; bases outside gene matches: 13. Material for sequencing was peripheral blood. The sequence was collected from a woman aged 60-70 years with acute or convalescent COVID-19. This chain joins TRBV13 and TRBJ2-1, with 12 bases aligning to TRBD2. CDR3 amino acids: CASSFSTSGSPWVEQFF. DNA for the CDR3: TGTGCCAGCAGCTTTTCGACTAGCGGGAGTCCCTGGGTGGAGCAGTTCTTC.